The rows below give T cell receptor beta chains drawn from one sample of a study of blood T cells in healthy people across ages. MiXCR was run by TCRdb on the 5' RACE reads, yielding one entry per CDR3 protein. The sample has approximately 810,000 distinct CDR3 sequences; about 30% are singletons. The sample comprised blood. Receptor source: a woman aged 80 or over in good health. Both conserved end residues are trimmed from each CDR3.

>TRBJ2-7|TRBV5-1
ASSAGTGFSYEQY
>TRBJ2-1|TRBV12-3/TRBV12-4
ASSLDRADDNEQF
>TRBJ2-3|TRBV19
ASKNRGRSTDTQY
>TRBJ2-3|TRBV3-1
ASSQVVGRGPPDTQY
>TRBJ2-1|TRBV11-3
ASSPSVGRNEQF
>TRBJ1-6|TRBV7-9
ASSSRDSKSYNSPLH
>TRBJ2-2|TRBV24-1
ATSVTGSNTGELF
>TRBJ2-5|TRBV11-2
ASSLLQGNRGETQY
>TRBJ2-2|TRBV5-4
ASSSGTGVTGELF
>TRBJ2-5|TRBV10-2
ASSAHQETQY
>TRBJ1-1|TRBV7-2
ASSFFQPLSAEAF
>TRBJ2-7|TRBV9
ASSPTVAYEQY
>TRBJ1-1|TRBV6-5
ASSWEGGPTEAF
>TRBJ1-5|TRBV20-1
SARDLSTSALNQPQH
>TRBJ2-7|TRBV29-1
SVEIADVSEQY
>TRBJ1-2|TRBV6-1
ASRANVGFLGGQNSYGYT
>TRBJ2-1|TRBV6-2/TRBV6-3
ASSFRVPSGGAKNEQF
>TRBJ2-7|TRBV25-1
ASSDPNGYEQY
>TRBJ2-5|TRBV4-3
ASSPTKGDEQY
>TRBJ2-7|TRBV5-6
ASSPGTGPYEQY
>TRBJ2-3|TRBV3-1
ASSPGLAGLCSTDTQY
>TRBJ2-5|TRBV27
ASSMGDNIQETQY
>TRBJ2-6|TRBV5-1
ASSPRGGGSGGANVLT
>TRBJ1-1|TRBV7-9
ASSLVGTGLEAF
>TRBJ2-3|TRBV5-1
ASSFEGDTQY
>TRBJ1-5|TRBV2
ASRIGVGQPQH
>TRBJ1-3|TRBV20-1
SASWGEAGNTIY
>TRBJ2-3|TRBV20-1
SARSISGGYTDTQY